This TCR beta chain emerged from a study of cytomegalovirus exposure and HLA in healthy donors (dated by TCRdb to 2016 to 2017). A note on the overall study: An earlier analysis of roughly 500 of the donors reported more than 250 Gb of sequence data and 117 million unique TCR beta sequences from about 179 million T cells. An early release that covered several hundred HLA-typed donors contained around 330 gigabases of sequencing data and 70 million to 100 million unique TCR sequences. Of the roughly 400 genotyped donors, about 80% fell in the genetic ancestry cluster associated with self-reported Caucasian donors. The aim of the study was to test whether cataloging public T cell receptors could identify signatures of past pathogen exposure. The T cell repertoires of 670 or so subjects were profiled by immunosequencing and related to cytomegalovirus serostatus. Along with the roughly 710-subject first cohort, a separate validation cohort of over a hundred different subjects was used. To predict cytomegalovirus infection status, the study combined high-throughput TCR immunosequencing, statistical association of individual TCRs with disease status, and machine learning. A later analysis re-examined previously published TCR beta repertoires from several hundred donors and added high-resolution HLA genotyping to investigate patterns of TCR occurrence. Rather than drawing on any new phenotypic data, the later analysis identified candidate immune exposures from TCR beta sequences and the way those sequences occurred across donors. An earlier analysis of around 580 of the donors used high-throughput TCR beta sequencing to judge whether each TCR beta V gene segment behaved as functional or pseudogenic. Donor age, sex, ethnicity and CMV serostatus were collected together with the repertoire data. In a later genetic analysis, genome-wide SNP genotypes for about 65% of the roughly 700 donors were used, and that subset was treated as a discovery cohort. All discovery cohort repertoires had been generated using a single sequencing platform. Both class I and class II loci were covered by HLA typing, at four-digit resolution. Typing coverage varied by locus: about 620-630 donors for A, B, C, DRB1 and DQB1; approximately 520 for DQA1; around 610 for DPA1; around 450 for DPB1. A handful of DR-DQ haplotypes were handled as single units for association and clustering because linkage in the cohort was strong. Across some 400 genotyped donors of the cohort, an average of roughly 230,000 unique TCR beta nucleotide sequences per donor were sequenced, and 15% to 20% of those sequences were non-productive.

To note about this clone: Its binding antigen is unknown. Qualities for individual bases were not recorded, and no much larger clone is one base off.

Library preparation was by the immunoSEQ multiplex PCR assay. For the multiplex PCR, a mixture combining 60 forward primers for TCR Vbeta segments and 13 reverse primers for TCR Jbeta segments was used. The CDR3 region of rearranged TCR beta genes was amplified from genomic DNA with a multiplex PCR assay. On the Illumina HiSeq System, the amplified TCR beta libraries were sequenced as 87-base-pair reads. The study's own analysis went as follows. In a later analysis, around 80 million unique TCR beta chains were counted across the 500 to 850 repertoires, and about 10 million of these chains were shared by at least two donors. Raw reads were error-corrected and collapsed into unique sequences with a nearest-neighbor algorithm that merged closely related sequences to remove PCR and sequencing errors. Alignment of CDR3 sequences to IMGT reference sequences was used to assign V, D and J gene segments. For a sequence to be retained, a match of at least six nucleotides to both a V gene segment and a J gene segment was required. Rearrangements were called productive when the CDR3 lacked stop codons and stayed in frame with V and J; all others were non-productive. CDR3 was defined according to IMGT convention as the region running from the second conserved V-encoded cysteine to the conserved J-encoded phenylalanine. The earlier analysis of about 590 of the donors excluded sequences that lacked an unambiguous match to a single V gene segment. An earlier analysis of around 600 of the donors classified V segments as functional when productive rearrangements were above 56.7% and as segregating when the standard deviation between donors was above 5%. A statistical classification framework was developed to diagnose cytomegalovirus status using the catalog of TCR beta chain sequences. A later analysis assigned V and J genes by comparing TCR nucleotide sequences with IMGT/GENE-DB human TR gene sequences. The TCRdist pipeline was used in a later analysis to assign CDR3 sequences and most-parsimonious VDJ recombination scenarios. A later analysis defined each TCR beta chain by its CDR3 amino acid sequence plus V-gene family, and excluded reads lacking a unique V-gene family. In a later analysis, 500 to 650 highly shared, low-generation-probability nucleotide sequences were removed to address suspected cross-contamination and a sequencing artifact. In a later analysis, a clonal expansion index was calculated for each public chain from normalized within-repertoire ranks of inferred template counts. In a later analysis, generation probabilities were computed using a VDJ recombination model fitted to out-of-frame rearrangements, and the results were checked against IGoR. In a later analysis, TCR-TCR, TCR-HLA and TCR-CMV co-occurrence was scored with hypergeometric tests, and a repertoire-size bias correction was applied to TCR pairs. False discovery rates were estimated in a later analysis by permuting HLA or CMV assignments 20 times. In a later analysis, co-occurring TCRs were grouped using DBSCAN, with TCRdist sequence similarity added in when clustering inside HLA-allele-positive subsets. Co-occurrence clustering excluded repertoires with fewer than 30,000 or more than 120,000 public chains, plus five with anomalous nucleotide sharing. TCRdb limited this immuneACCESS table to in-frame rearrangements with V and J called. A share of clones is missing; checked studies link under half to unresolved V genes, and the rest is unexplained. Clonal size and the V and J genes are those of that table, whereas D and trimming came from the DNA. This sample is represented by about 110,000 clones; 75% of them were singletons. The ten largest account for 2.5% to 3.5% of the sample.

Paper-wide results and their limitations: According to a later analysis, TCR association rates differed among HLA loci, with DRB1 alleles showing the most associated TCRs and HLA-C alleles showing the fewest. In the study, approximately 160 TCR beta chains were listed as associated with cytomegalovirus. A further reported finding was that TCR beta sequences accurately predicted the HLA-A and HLA-B alleles for most subjects in the first cohort. Compared with equally common non-associated chains, HLA-associated TCR beta chains in a later analysis were more clonally expanded and had lower generation probabilities. The sequencing pipeline was judged likely to have produced a cluster of highly shared sequence variants as a technical artifact. HLA typing was unavailable for some donors at each locus, so association tests used only the typed subset. The earlier analysis of almost 600 of the donors excluded approximately 15 rarely observed V segments, including chromosome 9 orphons, because counts were too low. Compared with the roughly 600-donor mean, donors in an Asian-associated ancestry cluster had fewer N-insertions in productive TCRs, according to a later genetic analysis. An earlier analysis of 587 of the donors showed that most TCR beta V segments appeared in productive rearrangements either about 90% or about 30% of the time, which broadly matched IMGT annotations. Strong co-occurrence of HLA alleles, especially DR and DQ, made assigning TCR associations to individual alleles difficult. An association between a missense DCLRE1C variant and V-gene and J-gene trimming of TCR beta chains was found in a later genetic analysis and replicated in an independent cohort. Only TCR beta chains were sequenced in this cohort, and the absence of alpha or paired-chain data limited detectable features. Linkage disequilibrium might explain the correlated functional status among segregating V segments, but an unknown experimental factor could not be excluded. Most TCR sequences were seen in very few donors, while some public TCRs were found in many individuals. It was suggested by the authors that the approach could potentially be generalized to other disease states and immunological phenotypes. At a false discovery rate of 0.05, a later analysis linked 16,951 TCR beta sequences to specific HLA alleles. The 87-base-pair reads could not distinguish some IMGT-functional V segments, including TRBV6-2 and TRBV6-3, so those segments were excluded. A later analysis found that most CMV-associated TCR beta chains appeared HLA-restricted, with HLA associations seemingly driven largely by CMV exposure. A later analysis reported that several top co-occurrence clusters appeared linked to parvovirus B19, influenza, CMV and Epstein-Barr virus. The classifier was reported to diagnose cytomegalovirus status with high specificity and sensitivity in both the original and validation cohorts. In vitro tests confirmed that a few of the cytomegalovirus-associated TCR beta chains recognize cytomegalovirus antigens. For the cohort, immune exposure information was limited to CMV serostatus. Roughly uniform sequencing depth across donors was assumed in presence/absence analyses, although this assumption may not hold.

Clipping removes 6 bases from V and 6 bases from J, with 4 as the unmatched junction base count. For CDR1 and CDR2, the germline V gene lists ENHRY and SYGVKD. The CDR3 spans 14 residues, from the cysteine through the phenylalanine. This entry keeps only the CDR3 DNA: 42 bases, framed from base 1. The cohort was made up of under 800 healthy bone marrow donors. At the time of sampling, all cohort members were nominally healthy, though unrecorded immune exposures were likely present. The donor was CMV seropositive and was included in the group of around 300 seropositive cohort members. Every donor gave a peripheral blood sample, and the peripheral blood mononuclear cells from that sample were used for TCR beta sequencing. Genomic DNA was extracted from the blood cell samples with the Qiagen DNeasy Blood Extraction Kit.

The receptor was isolated from a male donor in good health and CMV-seropositive. In this chain, TRBV10-3 is recombined with TRBJ2-1; 11 central nucleotides agree with TRBD2. Sample: PBMCs. The DNA is as follows: TGTGCCATCAGCGCTAGCGGGGGGACCAATGAGCAGTTCTTC. This translates into CAISASGGTNEQFF.